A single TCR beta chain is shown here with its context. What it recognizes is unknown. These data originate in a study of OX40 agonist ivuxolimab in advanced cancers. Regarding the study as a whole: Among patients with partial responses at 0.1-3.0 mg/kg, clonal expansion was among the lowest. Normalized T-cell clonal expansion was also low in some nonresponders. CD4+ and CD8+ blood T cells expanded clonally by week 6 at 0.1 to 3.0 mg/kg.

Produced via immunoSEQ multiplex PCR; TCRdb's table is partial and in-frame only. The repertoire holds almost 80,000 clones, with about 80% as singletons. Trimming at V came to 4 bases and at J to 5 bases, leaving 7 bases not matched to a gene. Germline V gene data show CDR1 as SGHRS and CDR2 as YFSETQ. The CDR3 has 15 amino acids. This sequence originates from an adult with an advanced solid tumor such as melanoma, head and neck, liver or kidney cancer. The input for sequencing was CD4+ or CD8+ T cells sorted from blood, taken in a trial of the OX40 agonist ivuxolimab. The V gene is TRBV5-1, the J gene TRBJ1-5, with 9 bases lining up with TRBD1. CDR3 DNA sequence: TGCGCCAGCAGCCATGGGACAGGGATAGATCAGCCCCAGCATTTT. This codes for CASSHGTGIDQPQHF.